The present TCR beta chain was sequenced within a study of T cell repertoires in cytomegalovirus infection. Broader study findings: Dominant in the ex vivo response were TCR beta clonotypes restricted by HLA-C and specific for CMV.

V lost 2 bases and J 2 bases, leaving 15 bases between the germline ends. Germline V gene sequence: CDR1 MNHEY, CDR2 SMNVEV (reference sequence). The CDR3 length is 16 residues. This clonotype was detected only once. What it recognizes is unknown. TCRdb re-derived calls from the reads in MiXCR, one entry per CDR3 protein. Here the sample spans around 750,000 distinct CDR3 sequences, approximately 32% being singletons. The TCR comes from a human donor in good health (CMV status not recorded). Some clones in this sample may be carry-over from other donors' samples. The chain uses TRBV27 and TRBJ1-1; D is perhaps TRBD1 (5 bases). Source: cultured CD8+ T cells from PBMCs, taken from culture after CMV antigen stimulation. CDR3 DNA: TGTGCCAGCAGTTTAGGGGCCCCCCAGGGCAACACTGAAGCTTTCTTT. Encoded protein: CASSLGAPQGNTEAFF.